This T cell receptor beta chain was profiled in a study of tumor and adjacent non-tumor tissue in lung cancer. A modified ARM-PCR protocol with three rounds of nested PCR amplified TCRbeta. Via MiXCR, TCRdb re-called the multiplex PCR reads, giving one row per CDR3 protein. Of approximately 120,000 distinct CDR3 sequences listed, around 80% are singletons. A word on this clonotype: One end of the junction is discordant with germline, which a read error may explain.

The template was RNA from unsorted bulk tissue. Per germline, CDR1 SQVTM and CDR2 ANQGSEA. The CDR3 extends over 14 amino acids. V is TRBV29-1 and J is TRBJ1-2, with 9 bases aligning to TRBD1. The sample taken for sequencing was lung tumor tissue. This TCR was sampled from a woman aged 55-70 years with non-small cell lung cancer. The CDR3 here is CNMNPTGGKNGFTF. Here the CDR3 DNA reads TGCAACATGAATCCGACAGGGGGAAAGAATGGCTTCACCTTC.